The clone carrying this T cell receptor beta chain was recorded at least ten times. TCRdb itself ran the 5' RACE reads through MiXCR, one entry per CDR3 protein. This sample has about 390,000 distinct CDR3 sequences, with around 9.7% found just once. V was clipped by 8 bases and J by 0 bases, with 18 bases between them. The CDR3 is made up of 16 amino acids. The germline gives CDR1 MNHEY, CDR2 SVGEGT. These data are taken from a study of identical twins. Sequenced material: naive T cells sorted from blood. The chain couples TRBV6-2 or TRBV6-3 to TRBJ2-3; D is undetermined. The sequence was collected from a woman aged 50 to 60 in good health. CDR3 in amino acids: CASSLGSLSSTDTQYF. CDR3 coding DNA: TGTGCCAGCTCCCTTGGTAGCCTGTCTAGCACAGATACGCAGTATTTT.